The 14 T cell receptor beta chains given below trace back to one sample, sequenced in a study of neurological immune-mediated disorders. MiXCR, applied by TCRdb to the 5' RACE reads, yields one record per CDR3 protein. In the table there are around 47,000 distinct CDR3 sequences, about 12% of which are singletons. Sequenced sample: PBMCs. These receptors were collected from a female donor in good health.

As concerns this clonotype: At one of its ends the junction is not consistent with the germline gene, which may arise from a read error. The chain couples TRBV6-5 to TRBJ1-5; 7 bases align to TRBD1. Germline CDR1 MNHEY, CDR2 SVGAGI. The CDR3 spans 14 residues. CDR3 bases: TGTGCCAGCAGAGAGGGACAGAGCACTCAGCCCCACCATTTT. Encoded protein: CASREGQSTQPHHF.

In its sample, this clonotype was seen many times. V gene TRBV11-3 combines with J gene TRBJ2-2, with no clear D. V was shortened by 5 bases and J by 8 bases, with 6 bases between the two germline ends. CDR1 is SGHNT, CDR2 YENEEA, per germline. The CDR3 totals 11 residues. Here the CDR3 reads CASSPGGELFF. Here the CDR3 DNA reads TGTGCCAGCAGCCCCGGGGGGGAGCTGTTTTTT.

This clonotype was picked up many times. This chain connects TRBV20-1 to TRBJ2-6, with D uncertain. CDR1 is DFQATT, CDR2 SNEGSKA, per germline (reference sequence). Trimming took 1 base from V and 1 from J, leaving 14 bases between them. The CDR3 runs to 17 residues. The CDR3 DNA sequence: TGCAGTGCTAGAGGGAAAGGGCCCCGGTCTGGGGCCAACGTCCTGACTTTC. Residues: CSARGKGPRSGANVLTF.

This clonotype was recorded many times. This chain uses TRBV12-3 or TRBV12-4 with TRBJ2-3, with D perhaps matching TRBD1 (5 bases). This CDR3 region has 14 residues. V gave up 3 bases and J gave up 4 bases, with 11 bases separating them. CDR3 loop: CASSFPGLADTQYF. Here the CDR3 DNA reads TGTGCCAGCAGTTTTCCAGGGTTAGCAGATACGCAGTATTTT.

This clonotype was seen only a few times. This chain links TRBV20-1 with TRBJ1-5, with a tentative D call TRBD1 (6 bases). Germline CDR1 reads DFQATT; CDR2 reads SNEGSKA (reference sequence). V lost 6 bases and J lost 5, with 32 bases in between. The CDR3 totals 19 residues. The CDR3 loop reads CSAGRGGRRKETNHQPQHF. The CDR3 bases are TGCAGTGCGGGACGGGGGGGGCGCCGAAAAGAAACCAACCATCAGCCCCAGCATTTT.

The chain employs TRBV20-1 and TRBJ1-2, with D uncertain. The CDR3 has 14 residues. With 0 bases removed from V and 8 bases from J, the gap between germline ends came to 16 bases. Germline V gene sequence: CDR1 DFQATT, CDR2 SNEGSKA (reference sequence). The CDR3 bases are TGCAGTGCTAGAGATCCGGCACAAGGAAGAGGCTACACCTTC. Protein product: CSARDPAQGRGYTF.

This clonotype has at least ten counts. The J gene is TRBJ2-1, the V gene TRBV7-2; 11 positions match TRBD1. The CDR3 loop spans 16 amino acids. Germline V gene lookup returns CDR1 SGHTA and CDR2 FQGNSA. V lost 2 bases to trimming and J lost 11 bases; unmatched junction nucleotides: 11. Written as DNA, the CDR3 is TGTGCCAGCAGCTTACCCCCCGGGACAGGGGGGAATAAGCAGTTCTTC. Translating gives CASSLPPGTGGNKQFF.

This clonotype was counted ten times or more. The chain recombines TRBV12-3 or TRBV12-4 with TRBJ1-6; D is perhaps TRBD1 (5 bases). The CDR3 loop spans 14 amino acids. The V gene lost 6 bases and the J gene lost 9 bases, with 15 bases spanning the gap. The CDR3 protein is CASRGTLGSSPLHF. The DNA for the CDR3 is TGTGCCAGCAGGGGGACCCTCGGCAGTTCACCCCTCCACTTT.

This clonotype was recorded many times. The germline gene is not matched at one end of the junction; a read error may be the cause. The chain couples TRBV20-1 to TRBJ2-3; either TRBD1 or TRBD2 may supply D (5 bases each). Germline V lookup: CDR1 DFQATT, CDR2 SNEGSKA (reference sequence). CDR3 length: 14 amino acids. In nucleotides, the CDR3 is TGTAGTGCCGTCGTCGGGGCTAGCACAGATACGCAGTATTTT. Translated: CSAVVGASTDTQYF.

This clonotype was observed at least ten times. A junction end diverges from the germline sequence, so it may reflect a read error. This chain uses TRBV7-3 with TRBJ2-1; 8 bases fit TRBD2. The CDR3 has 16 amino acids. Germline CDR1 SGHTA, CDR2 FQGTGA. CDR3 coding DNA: TGTGCCAGCAGCTCGACCGGGACTAGGTCCTCCAATGAGCAGTTCTTC. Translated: CASSSTGTRSSNEQFF.

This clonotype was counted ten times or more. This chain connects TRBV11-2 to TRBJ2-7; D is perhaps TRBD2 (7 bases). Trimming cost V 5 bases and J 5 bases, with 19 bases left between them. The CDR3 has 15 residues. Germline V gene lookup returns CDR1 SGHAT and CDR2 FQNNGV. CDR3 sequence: CASSPHGGRVNEQYF. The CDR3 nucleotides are TGTGCCAGCAGCCCCCACGGGGGGCGCGTCAACGAGCAGTACTTC.

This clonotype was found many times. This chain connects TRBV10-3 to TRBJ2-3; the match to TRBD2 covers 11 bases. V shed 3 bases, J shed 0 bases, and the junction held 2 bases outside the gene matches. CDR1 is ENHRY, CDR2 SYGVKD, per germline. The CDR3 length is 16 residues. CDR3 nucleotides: TGTGCCATCAGTGACCGGACTAGCGGGAGCACAGATACGCAGTATTTT. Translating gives CAISDRTSGSTDTQYF.

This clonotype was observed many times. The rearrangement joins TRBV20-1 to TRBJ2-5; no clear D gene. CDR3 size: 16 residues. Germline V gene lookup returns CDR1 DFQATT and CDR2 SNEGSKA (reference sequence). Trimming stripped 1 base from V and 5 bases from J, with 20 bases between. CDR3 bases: TGCAGTGCTAGAGCGGCAGCTCCGGCTTTGGTGGAGACCCAGTACTTC. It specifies CSARAAAPALVETQYF.

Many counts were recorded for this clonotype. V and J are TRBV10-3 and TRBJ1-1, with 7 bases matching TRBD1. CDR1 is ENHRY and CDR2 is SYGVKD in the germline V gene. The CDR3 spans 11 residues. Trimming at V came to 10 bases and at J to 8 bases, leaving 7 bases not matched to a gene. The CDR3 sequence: CASQQGREAFF. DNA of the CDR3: TGTGCCAGCCAACAGGGGAGAGAAGCTTTCTTT.